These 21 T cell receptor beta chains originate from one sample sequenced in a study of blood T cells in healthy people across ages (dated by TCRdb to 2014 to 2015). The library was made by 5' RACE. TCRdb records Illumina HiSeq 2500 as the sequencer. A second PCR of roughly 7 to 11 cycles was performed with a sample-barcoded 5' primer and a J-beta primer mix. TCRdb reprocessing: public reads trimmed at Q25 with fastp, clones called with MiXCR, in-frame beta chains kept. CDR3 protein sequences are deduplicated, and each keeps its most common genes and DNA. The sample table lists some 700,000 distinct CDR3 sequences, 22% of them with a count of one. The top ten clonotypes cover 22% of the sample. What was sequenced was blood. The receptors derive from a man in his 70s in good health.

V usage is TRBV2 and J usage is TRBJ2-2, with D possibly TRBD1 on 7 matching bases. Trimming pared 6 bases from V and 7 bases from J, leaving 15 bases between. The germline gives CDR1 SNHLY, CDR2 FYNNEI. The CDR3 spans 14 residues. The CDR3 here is CASRSTGEVGELFF. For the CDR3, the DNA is TGTGCCAGCAGGTCCACAGGGGAGGTCGGGGAGCTGTTTTTT. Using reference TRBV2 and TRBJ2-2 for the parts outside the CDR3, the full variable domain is EPEVTQTPSHQVTQMGQEVILRCVPISNHLYFYWYRQILGQKVEFLVSFYNNEISEKSEIFDDQFSVERPDGSNFTLKIRSTKLEDSAMYFCASRSTGEVGELFFGEGSRLTVL.

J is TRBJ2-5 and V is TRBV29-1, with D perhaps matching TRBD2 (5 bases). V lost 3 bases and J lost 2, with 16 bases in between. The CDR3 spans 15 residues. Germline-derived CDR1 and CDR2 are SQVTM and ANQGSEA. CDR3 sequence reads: CSVERAGFPQETQYF. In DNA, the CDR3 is TGCAGCGTTGAGAGGGCGGGTTTCCCGCAAGAGACCCAGTACTTC.

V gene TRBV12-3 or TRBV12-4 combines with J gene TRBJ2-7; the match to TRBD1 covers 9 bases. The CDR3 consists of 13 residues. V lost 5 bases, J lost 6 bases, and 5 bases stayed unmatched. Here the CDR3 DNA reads TGTGCCAGCAGTCCAGGGACAGGGATCGAGCAGTACTTC. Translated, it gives CASSPGTGIEQYF.

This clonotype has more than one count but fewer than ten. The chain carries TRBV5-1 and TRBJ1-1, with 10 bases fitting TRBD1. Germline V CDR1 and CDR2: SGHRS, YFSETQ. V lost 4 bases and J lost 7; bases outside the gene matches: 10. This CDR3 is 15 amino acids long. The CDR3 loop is CASSPTGQGHNEAFF. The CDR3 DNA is TGCGCCAGCAGCCCGACGGGACAGGGGCACAATGAAGCTTTCTTT. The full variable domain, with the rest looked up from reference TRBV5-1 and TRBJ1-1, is KAGVTQTPRYLIKTRGQQVTLSCSPISGHRSVSWYQQTPGQGLQFLFEYFSETQRNKGNFPGRFSGRQFSNSRSEMNVSTLELGDSALYLCASSPTGQGHNEAFFGQGTRLTVV.

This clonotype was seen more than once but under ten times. For the CDR3, the DNA is TGTGCCAGCAGCGCTTACAGGGTAAACGAGCAGTACTTC. Residues: CASSAYRVNEQYF. This chain uses TRBV14 with TRBJ2-1; a weak D match, TRBD1 (6 bases). The J call is doubtful: the DNA matches TRBJ2-7 better. This CDR3 has 13 residues. Germline CDR1 reads SGHDN; CDR2 reads FVKESK.

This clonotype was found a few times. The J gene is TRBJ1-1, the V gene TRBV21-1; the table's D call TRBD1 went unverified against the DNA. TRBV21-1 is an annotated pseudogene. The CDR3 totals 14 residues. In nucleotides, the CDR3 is TGTGCCAGCAGCGGAAAACAGGGAACTGAAGGAGCTTTCTTT. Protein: CASSGKQGTEGAFF.

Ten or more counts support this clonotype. For the CDR3, the DNA is TGTGCCAGCCGAGAAACGAGGCACAATGAGCAGTTCTTC. Its translation: CASRETRHNEQFF. The chain joins TRBV12-3 or TRBV12-4 to TRBJ2-1; no firm D call. CDR3 length equals 13 residues. V lost 8 bases to trimming and J lost 5 bases, with 13 bases between them.

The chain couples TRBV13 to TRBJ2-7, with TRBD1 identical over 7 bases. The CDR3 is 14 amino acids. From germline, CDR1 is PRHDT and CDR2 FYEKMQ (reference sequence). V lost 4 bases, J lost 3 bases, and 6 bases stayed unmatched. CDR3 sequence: CASSSPGQYYEQYF. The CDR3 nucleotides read TGTGCCAGCAGCTCGCCGGGACAGTACTACGAGCAGTACTTC.

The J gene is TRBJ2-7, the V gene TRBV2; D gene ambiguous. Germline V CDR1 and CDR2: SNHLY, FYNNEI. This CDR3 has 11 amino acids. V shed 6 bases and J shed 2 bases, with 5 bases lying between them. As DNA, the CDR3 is TGTGCCAGCAGAAGAACCTACGAGCAGTACTTC. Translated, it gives CASRRTYEQYF.

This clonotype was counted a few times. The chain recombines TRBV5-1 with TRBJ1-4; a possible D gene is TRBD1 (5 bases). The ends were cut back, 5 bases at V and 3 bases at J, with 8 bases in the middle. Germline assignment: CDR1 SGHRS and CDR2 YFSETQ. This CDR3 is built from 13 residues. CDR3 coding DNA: TGCGCCAGCAGAACGGGGGCTAATGAAAAACTGTTTTTT. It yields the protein CASRTGANEKLFF.

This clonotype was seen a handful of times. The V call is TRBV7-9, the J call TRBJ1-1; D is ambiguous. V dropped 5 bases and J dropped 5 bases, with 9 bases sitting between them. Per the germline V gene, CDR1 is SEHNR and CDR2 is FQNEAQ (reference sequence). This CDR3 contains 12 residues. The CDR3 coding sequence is TGTGCCAGCAGCCGACAAGGGACTGAAGCTTTCTTT. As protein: CASSRQGTEAFF. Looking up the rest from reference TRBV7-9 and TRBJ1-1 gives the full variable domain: DTGVSQNPRHKITKRGQNVTFRCDPISEHNRLYWYRQTLGQGPEFLTYFQNEAQLEKSRLLSDRFSAERPKGSFSTLEIQRTEQGDSAMYLCASSRQGTEAFFGQGTRLTVV.

Written as DNA, the CDR3 is TGTGCCACCAGCAGAGATGGGGCAGTTCAGCCCCAGCATTTT. Translated: CATSRDGAVQPQHF. The chain is built from TRBV15 and TRBJ1-5, with D possibly TRBD1 on 5 matching bases. This CDR3 comprises 14 residues. CDR1 is LNHNV, CDR2 YYDKDF, per germline (reference sequence). V was pared by 0 bases and J by 6 bases, with 9 bases between.

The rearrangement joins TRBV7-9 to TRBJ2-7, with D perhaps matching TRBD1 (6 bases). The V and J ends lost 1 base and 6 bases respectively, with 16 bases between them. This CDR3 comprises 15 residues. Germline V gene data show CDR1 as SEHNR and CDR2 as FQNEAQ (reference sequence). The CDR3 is CASSLGAGELGEQYF. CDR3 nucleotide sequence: TGTGCCAGCAGCTTAGGGGCAGGGGAATTAGGCGAGCAGTACTTC.

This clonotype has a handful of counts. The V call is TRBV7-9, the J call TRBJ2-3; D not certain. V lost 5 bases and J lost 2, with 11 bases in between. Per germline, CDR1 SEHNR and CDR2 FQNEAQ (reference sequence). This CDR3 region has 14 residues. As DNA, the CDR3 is TGTGCCAGCAGCCTATCGCGAGACACAGATACGCAGTATTTT. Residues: CASSLSRDTDTQYF.

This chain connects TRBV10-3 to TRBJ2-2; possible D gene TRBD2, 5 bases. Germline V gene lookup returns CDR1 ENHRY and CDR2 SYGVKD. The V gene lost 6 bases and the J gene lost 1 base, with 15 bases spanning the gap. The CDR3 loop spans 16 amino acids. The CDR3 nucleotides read TGTGCCATCAGCCCCTCGGGGATGGTGAACACCGGGGAGCTGTTTTTT. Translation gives CAISPSGMVNTGELFF.

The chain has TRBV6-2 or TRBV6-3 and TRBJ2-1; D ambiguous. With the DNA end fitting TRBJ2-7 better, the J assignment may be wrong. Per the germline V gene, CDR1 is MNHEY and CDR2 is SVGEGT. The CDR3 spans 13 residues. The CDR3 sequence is CASRGNWAYEQYV. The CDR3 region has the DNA TGTGCCAGCAGGGGGAATTGGGCCTACGAGCAGTACGTC.

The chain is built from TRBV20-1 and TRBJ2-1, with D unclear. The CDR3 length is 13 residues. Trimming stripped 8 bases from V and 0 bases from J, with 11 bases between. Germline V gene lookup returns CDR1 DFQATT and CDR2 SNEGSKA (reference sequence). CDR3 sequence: CSPVHNSYNEQFF. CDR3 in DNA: TGCAGTCCGGTTCATAACTCCTACAATGAGCAGTTCTTC.

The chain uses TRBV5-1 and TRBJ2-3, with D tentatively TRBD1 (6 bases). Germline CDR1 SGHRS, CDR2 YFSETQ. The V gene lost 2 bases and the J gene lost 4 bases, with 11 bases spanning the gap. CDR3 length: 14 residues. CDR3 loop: CASSFTGFSDTQYF. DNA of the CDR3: TGCGCCAGCAGCTTTACAGGGTTTTCAGATACGCAGTATTTT. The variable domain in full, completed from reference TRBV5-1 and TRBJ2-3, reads KAGVTQTPRYLIKTRGQQVTLSCSPISGHRSVSWYQQTPGQGLQFLFEYFSETQRNKGNFPGRFSGRQFSNSRSEMNVSTLELGDSALYLCASSFTGFSDTQYFGPGTRLTVL.

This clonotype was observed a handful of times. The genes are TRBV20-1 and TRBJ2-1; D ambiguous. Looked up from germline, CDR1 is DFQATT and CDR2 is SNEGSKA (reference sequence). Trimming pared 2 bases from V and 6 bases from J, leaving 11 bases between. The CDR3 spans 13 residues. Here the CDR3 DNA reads TGCAGTGCTAGACCACTTGTAAGCAATGAGCAGTTCTTC. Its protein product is CSARPLVSNEQFF.

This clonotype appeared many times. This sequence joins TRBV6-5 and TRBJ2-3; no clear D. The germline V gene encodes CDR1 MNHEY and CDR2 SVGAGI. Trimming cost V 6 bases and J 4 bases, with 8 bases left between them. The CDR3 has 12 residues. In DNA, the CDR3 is TGTGCCAGCAGACTCCGACCAGATACGCAGTATTTT. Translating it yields CASRLRPDTQYF.

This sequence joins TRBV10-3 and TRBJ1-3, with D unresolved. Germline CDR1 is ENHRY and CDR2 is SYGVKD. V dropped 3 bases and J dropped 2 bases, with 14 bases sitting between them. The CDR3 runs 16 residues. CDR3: CAISDTGLAAGNTIYF. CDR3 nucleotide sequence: TGTGCCATCAGTGACACGGGATTGGCGGCTGGAAACACCATATATTTT.